These 20 T cell receptor beta chains came from one sample sequenced in a study of blood T cell repertoires in COVID-19. Sequenced by immunoSEQ multiplex PCR; TCRdb stores in-frame clones only, minus some. The sample records about 61,000 clones, around 89% being singletons. Specimen: peripheral blood. These receptor sequences come from a human donor in a cohort sampled during active COVID-19.

CDR3 in amino acids: CASRISGKVYEQYF. The CDR3 DNA reads TGTGCCAGCAGGATTAGCGGGAAGGTTTACGAGCAGTACTTC. This sequence joins TRBV7-9 and TRBJ2-7; 8 nucleotides line up with TRBD2. This CDR3 comprises 14 residues. The germline CDR1 and CDR2 sequences are SEHNR and FQNEAQ (reference sequence). V gave up 6 bases and J gave up 4 bases; unmatched junction bases: 8.

This clone was seen once. The chain carries TRBV30 and TRBJ1-1; TRBD1 aligns across 9 bases. This CDR3 has 16 residues. CDR1 and CDR2 from the germline V gene are GTSNPN and SVGIG (reference sequence). Trimming at V came to 1 base and at J to 0 bases, leaving 6 bases not matched to a gene. For the CDR3, the DNA is TGTGCCTGGAGTGCCGACAGGGGGACGATGAACACTGAAGCTTTCTTT. Its translation: CAWSADRGTMNTEAFF. The full variable domain, completed using reference TRBV30 and TRBJ1-1, is SQTIHQWPATLVQPVGSPLSLECTVEGTSNPNLYWYRQAAGRGLQLLFYSVGIGQISSEVPQNLSASRPQDRQFILSSKKLLLSDSGFYLCAWSADRGTMNTEAFFGQGTRLTVV.

The chain recombines TRBV6-2 or TRBV6-3 with TRBJ2-7; 10 bases map to TRBD2. This CDR3 spans 15 amino acids. With V trimmed by 2 bases and J by 7 bases, 8 bases remained unmatched. Germline V gene data show CDR1 as MNHEY and CDR2 as SVGEGT. The chain's CDR3 is CASSYPLAGELEQYF. DNA of the CDR3: TGTGCCAGCAGTTACCCCCTAGCGGGAGAGCTGGAGCAGTACTTC.

The V gene is TRBV18, the J gene TRBJ1-5; 9 bases fit TRBD1. The CDR3 sequence is 16 residues long. In germline, CDR1 is KGHSH, CDR2 LQKENI. V trimming: 3 bases; J trimming: 5 bases; junction bases outside the gene matches: 8. CDR3 nucleotides: TGTGCCAGCTCACCTAGGGGACAGGGTGGTGATCAGCCCCAGCATTTT. It is translated as CASSPRGQGGDQPQHF.

J is TRBJ1-2 and V is TRBV28, with 7 nucleotides matching TRBD1. Per germline, CDR1 MDHEN and CDR2 SYDVKM. The CDR3 is 16 residues long. Unmatched junction bases numbered 9, after V lost 3 bases and J lost 2 bases. CDR3 sequence reads: CASSLAKGQSNYGYTF. In DNA, the CDR3 is TGTGCCAGCAGTTTGGCTAAGGGACAGTCGAACTATGGCTACACCTTC.

The rearrangement joins TRBV7-8 to TRBJ1-1; D is ambiguous. Trimming took 5 bases from V and 1 from J, leaving 8 bases between them. Per germline, CDR1 SGHVS and CDR2 FQNEAQ. The CDR3 loop spans 13 amino acids. As DNA, the CDR3 is TGTGCCAGCAGCACCCACAAGAACACTGAAGCTTTCTTT. Protein: CASSTHKNTEAFF.

The chain couples TRBV6-2 or TRBV6-3 to TRBJ2-1; TRBD2 agrees at 7 bases. The germline CDR1 and CDR2 sequences are MNHEY and SVGEGT. Losses at the gene ends were 2 bases for V and 6 bases for J; bases not matched to a gene: 4. This CDR3 comprises 14 residues. The CDR3 reads CASSYGRASNEQFF. CDR3 DNA: TGTGCCAGCAGTTACGGGAGGGCTTCCAATGAGCAGTTCTTC.

The chain links TRBV6-6 to TRBJ1-4, with no clear D. Trimming cost V 6 bases and J 0 bases, with 11 bases left between them. CDR3 length equals 15 residues. Germline V gene sequence: CDR1 MNHNY, CDR2 SVGAGI (reference sequence). In nucleotides, the CDR3 is TGTGCCAGCAGGACCGACGGAGCAACTAATGAAAAACTGTTTTTT. Translated, it gives CASRTDGATNEKLFF.

This clone was counted a single time. The V gene is TRBV19, the J gene TRBJ2-2; possibly TRBD2 for D (5 bases). Between the trimmed V and J ends, which lost 3 bases and 1 base, there was a span of 12 bases. The CDR3 runs 16 residues. Germline CDR1 LNHDA, CDR2 SQIVND (reference sequence). CDR3 sequence reads: CASSISRLRNTGELFF. The CDR3 region has the DNA TGTGCCAGTAGTATCTCACGACTAAGGAACACCGGGGAGCTGTTTTTT.

The V call is TRBV9, the J call TRBJ1-6; 7 bases are a match to TRBD1. This CDR3 contains 16 residues. J gave up 6 bases and V 3 bases, and 9 bases lay outside the gene matches. Germline V lookup: CDR1 SGDLS, CDR2 YYNGEE. The CDR3 coding sequence is TGTGCCAGCAGCGAACGTACAGGGGAGTTTAATTCACCCCTCCACTTT. Protein product: CASSERTGEFNSPLHF.

This clone came up once. V usage is TRBV25-1 and J usage is TRBJ1-4, with D possibly being TRBD1 (6 bases). The CDR3 contains 15 residues. V lost 3 bases to trimming and J lost 6 bases, with 14 bases between them. Germline-derived CDR1 and CDR2 are MGHDK and SYGVNS. The CDR3 loop reads CASSDPGEVYEKLFF. DNA for the CDR3: TGTGCCAGCAGTGACCCAGGGGAAGTCTATGAAAAACTGTTTTTT. Looking up the rest from reference TRBV25-1 and TRBJ1-4 gives the full variable domain: EADIYQTPRYLVIGTGKKITLECSQTMGHDKMYWYQQDPGMELHLIHYSYGVNSTEKGDLSSESTVSRIRTEHFPLTLESARPSHTSQYLCASSDPGEVYEKLFFGSGTQLSVL.

The J gene is TRBJ1-2, the V gene TRBV18; 7 positions match TRBD1. Germline loops: CDR1 KGHSH, CDR2 LQKENI. This CDR3 region has 17 residues. Trimming at V came to 4 bases and at J to 3 bases, leaving 14 bases not matched to a gene. The CDR3: CASSQSVLEGQHYGYTF. CDR3 in DNA: TGTGCCAGCTCACAAAGCGTCCTTGAGGGACAGCACTATGGCTACACCTTC.

The chain is built from TRBV6-5 and TRBJ2-4; D gene ambiguous. The CDR3 contains 12 residues. The V gene lost 6 bases and the J gene lost 7 bases, with 10 bases spanning the gap. CDR1 and CDR2 from the germline V gene are MNHEY and SVGAGI. CDR3 nucleotides: TGTGCCAGCAGATCCCGGGTGAACATTCAGTACTTC. Translating it yields CASRSRVNIQYF.

The J gene is TRBJ2-7, the V gene TRBV4-1; tentatively, D is TRBD2 (6 bases). The germline gives CDR1 MGHRA, CDR2 YSYEKL. The CDR3 runs to 17 residues. Between the trimmed V and J ends, which lost 2 bases and 0 bases, there was a span of 17 bases. The CDR3: CASSQLAGTASSYEQYF. Written as DNA, the CDR3 is TGCGCCAGCAGCCAACTAGCTGGGACTGCCAGCTCCTACGAGCAGTACTTC.

The chain links TRBV19 to TRBJ2-1; TRBD2 might be the D (6 bases). There are 15 residues in the CDR3. The germline V and J ends were trimmed by 5 bases and 3 bases, with 14 bases remaining between them. CDR1 is LNHDA and CDR2 is SQIVND in the germline V gene (reference sequence). CDR3 loop: CASSATPRGYNEQFF. DNA for the CDR3: TGTGCCAGTAGTGCGACACCGCGGGGCTACAATGAGCAGTTCTTC.

The chain has TRBV28 and TRBJ2-2; TRBD1 might be the D (6 bases). CDR1 MDHEN and CDR2 SYDVKM come from the germline V gene. This CDR3 comprises 15 residues. The V and J ends lost 8 bases and 4 bases respectively, with 17 bases between them. CDR3 region: CASSMGTRTTGELFF. CDR3 in DNA: TGTGCCAGCTCGATGGGGACACGCACCACCGGGGAGCTGTTTTTT.

In nucleotides, the CDR3 is TGTGCCAGCAGCCGCCAAGCCGGGACTAGCGGGGGGGGAGCCTACGAGCAGTACTTC. Protein: CASSRQAGTSGGGAYEQYF. V usage is TRBV7-2 and J usage is TRBJ2-7, with 16 positions matching TRBD2. The CDR3 sequence is 19 residues long. Germline V gene lookup returns CDR1 SGHTA and CDR2 FQGNSA. J was trimmed by 2 bases and V by 5 bases; bases with no gene match: 12.

This chain joins TRBV6-5 and TRBJ1-3; D is undetermined. Germline CDR1 reads MNHEY; CDR2 reads SVGAGI. The CDR3 consists of 13 residues. Trimming removed 6 bases at V and 0 bases at J, with 6 bases between. For the CDR3, the DNA is TGTGCCAGCAGACAGTTCTCTGGAAACACCATATATTTT. Translated, it gives CASRQFSGNTIYF.

The chain links TRBV4-3 to TRBJ1-5; 7 bases map to TRBD1. The CDR3 totals 16 residues. V shed 4 bases, J shed 4 bases, and the junction held 10 bases outside the gene matches. Germline loops: CDR1 LGHNA, CDR2 YSLEER. The CDR3 is CASSLNYRGPNQPQHF. The CDR3, as DNA: TGCGCCAGCAGCCTTAACTACAGGGGACCTAATCAGCCCCAGCATTTT.

This chain connects TRBV18 to TRBJ2-2, with D perhaps TRBD2 (6 bases). The CDR3 is 15 residues long. Trimming left V 3 bases short and J 5 bases short, with 13 bases between. Germline CDR1 is KGHSH and CDR2 is LQKENI. For the CDR3, the DNA is TGTGCCAGCTCACCGAGGACTACCGTAACCGGGGAGCTGTTTTTT. Protein: CASSPRTTVTGELFF.